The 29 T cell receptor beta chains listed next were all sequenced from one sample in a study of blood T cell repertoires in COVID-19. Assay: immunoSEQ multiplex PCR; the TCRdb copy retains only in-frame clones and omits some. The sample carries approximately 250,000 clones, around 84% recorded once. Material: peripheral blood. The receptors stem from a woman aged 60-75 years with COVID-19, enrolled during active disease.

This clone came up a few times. The CDR3 region is CASSIDSNGPRELFF. Here the CDR3 DNA reads TGCGCCAGCAGCATTGACAGTAATGGTCCTCGGGAGCTGTTTTTT. The chain has TRBV5-1 and TRBJ2-2; maybe TRBD1 (5 bases). Trimming left V 4 bases short and J 9 bases short, with 19 bases between. CDR1 and CDR2 from the germline V gene are SGHRS and YFSETQ. The CDR3 runs 15 residues.

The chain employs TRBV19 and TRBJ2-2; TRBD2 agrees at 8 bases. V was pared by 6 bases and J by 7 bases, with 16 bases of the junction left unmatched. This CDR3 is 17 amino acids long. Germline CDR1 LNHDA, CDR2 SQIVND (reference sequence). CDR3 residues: CASRPFSSGSRNGELFF. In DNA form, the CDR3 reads TGTGCCAGTAGGCCTTTCTCGAGCGGGAGCCGTAACGGGGAGCTGTTTTTT.

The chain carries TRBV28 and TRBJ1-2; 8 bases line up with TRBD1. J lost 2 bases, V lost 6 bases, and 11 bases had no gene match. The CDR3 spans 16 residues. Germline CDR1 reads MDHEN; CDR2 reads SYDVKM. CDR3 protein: CASRRPKGTGNYGYTF. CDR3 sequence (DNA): TGTGCCAGCAGACGCCCCAAGGGGACAGGAAACTATGGCTACACCTTC.

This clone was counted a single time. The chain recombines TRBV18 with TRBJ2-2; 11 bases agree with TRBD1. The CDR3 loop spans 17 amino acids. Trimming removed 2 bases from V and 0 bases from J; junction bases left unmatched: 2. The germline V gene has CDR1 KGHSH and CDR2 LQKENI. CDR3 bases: TGTGCCAGCTCACCAGTGGGACAGGGGGCGAACACCGGGGAGCTGTTTTTT. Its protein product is CASSPVGQGANTGELFF.

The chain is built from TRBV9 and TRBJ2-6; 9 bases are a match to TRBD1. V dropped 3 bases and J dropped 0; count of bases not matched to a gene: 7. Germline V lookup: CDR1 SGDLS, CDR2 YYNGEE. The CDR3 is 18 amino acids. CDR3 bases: TGTGCCAGCAGCGCAAGACAGGGGGTAAGCTCTGGGGCCAACGTCCTGACTTTC. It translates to CASSARQGVSSGANVLTF.

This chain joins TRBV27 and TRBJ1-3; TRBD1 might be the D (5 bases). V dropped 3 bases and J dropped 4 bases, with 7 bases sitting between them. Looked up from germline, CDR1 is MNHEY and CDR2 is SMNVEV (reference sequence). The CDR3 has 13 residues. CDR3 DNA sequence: TGTGCCAGCAGTTTTAACAGGGGAAACACCATATATTTT. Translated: CASSFNRGNTIYF.

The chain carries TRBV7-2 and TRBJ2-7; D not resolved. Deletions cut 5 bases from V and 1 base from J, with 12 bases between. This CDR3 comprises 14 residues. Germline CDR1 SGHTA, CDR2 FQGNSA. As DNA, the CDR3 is TGTGCCAGCAGCCCTATCGACTTTTCCTACGAGCAGTACTTC. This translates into CASSPIDFSYEQYF.

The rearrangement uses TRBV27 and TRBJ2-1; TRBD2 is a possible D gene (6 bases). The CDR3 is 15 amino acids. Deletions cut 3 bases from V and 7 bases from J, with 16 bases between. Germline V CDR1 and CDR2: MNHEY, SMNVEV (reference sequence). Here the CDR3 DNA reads TGTGCCAGCAGTTTTGCTAGCGAGCTAGGGAATGAGCAGTTCTTC. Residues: CASSFASELGNEQFF.

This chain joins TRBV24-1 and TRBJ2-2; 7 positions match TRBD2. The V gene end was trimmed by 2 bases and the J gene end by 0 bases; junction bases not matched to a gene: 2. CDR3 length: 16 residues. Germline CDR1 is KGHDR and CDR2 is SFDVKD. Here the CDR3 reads CATSDSGGSNTGELFF. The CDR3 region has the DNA TGTGCCACCAGTGATTCCGGGGGGTCGAACACCGGGGAGCTGTTTTTT.

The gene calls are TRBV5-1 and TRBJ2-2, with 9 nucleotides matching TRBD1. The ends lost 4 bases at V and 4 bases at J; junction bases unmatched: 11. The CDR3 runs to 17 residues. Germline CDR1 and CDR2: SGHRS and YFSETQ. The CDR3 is CASSPQRQGGGTGELFF. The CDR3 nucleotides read TGCGCCAGCAGCCCCCAAAGACAGGGGGGCGGCACCGGGGAGCTGTTTTTT.

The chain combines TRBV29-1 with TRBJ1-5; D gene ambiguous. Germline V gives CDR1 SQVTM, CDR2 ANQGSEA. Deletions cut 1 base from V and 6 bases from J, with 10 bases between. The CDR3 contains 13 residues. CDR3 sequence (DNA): TGCAGCGTTGAAGGCCAGGCTGGTCAGCCCCAGCATTTT. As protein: CSVEGQAGQPQHF.

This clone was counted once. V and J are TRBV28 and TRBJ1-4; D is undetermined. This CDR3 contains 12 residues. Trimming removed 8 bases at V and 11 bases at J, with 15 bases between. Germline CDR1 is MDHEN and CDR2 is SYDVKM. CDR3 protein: CASQERREKLFF. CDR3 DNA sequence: TGTGCCAGCCAGGAAAGGAGGGAGAAACTGTTTTTT.

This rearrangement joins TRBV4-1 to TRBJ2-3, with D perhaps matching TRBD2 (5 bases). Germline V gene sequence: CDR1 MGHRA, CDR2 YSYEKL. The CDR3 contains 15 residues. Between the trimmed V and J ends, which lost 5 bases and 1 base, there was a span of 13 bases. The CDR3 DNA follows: TGCGCCAGCAGCAGCGGAGATGTGGGCACAGATACGCAGTATTTT. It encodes CASSSGDVGTDTQYF.

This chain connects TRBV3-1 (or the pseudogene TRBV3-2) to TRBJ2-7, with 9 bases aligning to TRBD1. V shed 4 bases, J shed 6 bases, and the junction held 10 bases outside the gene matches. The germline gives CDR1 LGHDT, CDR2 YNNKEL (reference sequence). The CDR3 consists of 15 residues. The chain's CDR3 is CASSPFGTGRGEQYF. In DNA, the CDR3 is TGTGCCAGCAGCCCCTTTGGGACAGGGAGAGGCGAGCAGTACTTC.

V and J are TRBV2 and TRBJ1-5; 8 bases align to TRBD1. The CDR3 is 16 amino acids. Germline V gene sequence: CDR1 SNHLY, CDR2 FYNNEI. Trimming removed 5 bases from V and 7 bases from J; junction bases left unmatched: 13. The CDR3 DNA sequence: TGTGCCAGCAGTCTTACGCCCGGACAGGGCGCCCAGCCCCAGCATTTT. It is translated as CASSLTPGQGAQPQHF.

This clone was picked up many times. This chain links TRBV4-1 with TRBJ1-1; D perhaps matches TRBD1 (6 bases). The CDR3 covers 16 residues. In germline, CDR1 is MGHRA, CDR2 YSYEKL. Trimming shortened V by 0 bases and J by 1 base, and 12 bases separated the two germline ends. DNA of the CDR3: TGCGCCAGCAGCCAAGATCCGGGCAGGGGGAACACTGAAGCTTTCTTT. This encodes CASSQDPGRGNTEAFF.

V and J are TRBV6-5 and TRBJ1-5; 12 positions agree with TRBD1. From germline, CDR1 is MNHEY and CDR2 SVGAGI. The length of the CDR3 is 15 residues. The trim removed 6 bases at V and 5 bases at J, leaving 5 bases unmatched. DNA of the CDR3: TGTGCCAGCAGACCGGGACAGGGGGCCTATCAGCCCCAGCATTTT. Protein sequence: CASRPGQGAYQPQHF.

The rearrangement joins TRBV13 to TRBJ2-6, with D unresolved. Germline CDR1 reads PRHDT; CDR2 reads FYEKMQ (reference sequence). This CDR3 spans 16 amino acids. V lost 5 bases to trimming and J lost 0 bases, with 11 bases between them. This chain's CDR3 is CASSPLSSSGANVLTF. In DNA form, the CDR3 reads TGTGCCAGCAGCCCCTTGAGTAGCTCTGGGGCCAACGTCCTGACTTTC. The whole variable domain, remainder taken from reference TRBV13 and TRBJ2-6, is AAGVIQSPRHLIKEKRETATLKCYPIPRHDTVYWYQQGPGQDPQFLISFYEKMQSDKGSIPDRFSAQQFSDYHSELNMSSLELGDSALYFCASSPLSSSGANVLTFGAGSRLTVL.

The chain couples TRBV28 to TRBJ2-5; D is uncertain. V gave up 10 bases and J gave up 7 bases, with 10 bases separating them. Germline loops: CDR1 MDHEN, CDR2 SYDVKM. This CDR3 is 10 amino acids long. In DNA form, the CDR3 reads TGTGCCACCAATAGAGGGACCCAGTACTTC. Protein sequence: CATNRGTQYF.

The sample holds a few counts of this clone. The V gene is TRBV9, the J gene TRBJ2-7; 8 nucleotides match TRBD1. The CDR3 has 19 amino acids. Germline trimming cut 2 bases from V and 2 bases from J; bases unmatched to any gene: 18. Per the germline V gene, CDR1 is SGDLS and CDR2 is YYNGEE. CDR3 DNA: TGTGCCAGCAGCGTGTTAGGTTTCCCAAGACAGGGGTCAACCTACGAGCAGTACTTC. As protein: CASSVLGFPRQGSTYEQYF.

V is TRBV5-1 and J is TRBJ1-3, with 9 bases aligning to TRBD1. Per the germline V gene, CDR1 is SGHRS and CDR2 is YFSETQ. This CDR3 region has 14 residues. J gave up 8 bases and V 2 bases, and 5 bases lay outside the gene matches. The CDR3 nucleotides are TGCGCCAGCAGCTTACAGGGGGCCTCGGACACCATATATTTT. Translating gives CASSLQGASDTIYF.

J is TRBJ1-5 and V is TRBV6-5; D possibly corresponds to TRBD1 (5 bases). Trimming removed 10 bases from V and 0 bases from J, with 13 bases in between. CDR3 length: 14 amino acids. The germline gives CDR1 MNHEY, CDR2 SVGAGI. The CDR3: CATEGRGSNQPQHF. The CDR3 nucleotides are TGTGCCACCGAAGGGAGGGGTAGCAATCAGCCCCAGCATTTT.

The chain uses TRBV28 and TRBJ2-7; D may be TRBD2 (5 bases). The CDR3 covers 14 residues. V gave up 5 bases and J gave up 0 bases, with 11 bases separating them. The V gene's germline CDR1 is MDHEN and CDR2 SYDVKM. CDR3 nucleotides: TGTGCCAGCAGTCAAGGGAGCACCTCCTACGAGCAGTACTTC. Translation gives CASSQGSTSYEQYF.

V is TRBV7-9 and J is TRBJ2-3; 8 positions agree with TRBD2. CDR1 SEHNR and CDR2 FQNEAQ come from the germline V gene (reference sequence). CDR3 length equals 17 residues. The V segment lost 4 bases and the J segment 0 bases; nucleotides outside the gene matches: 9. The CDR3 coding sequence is TGTGCCAGCAGCTCGGGAGGGGCGTCTGCTAGCACAGATACGCAGTATTTT. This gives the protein CASSSGGASASTDTQYF.

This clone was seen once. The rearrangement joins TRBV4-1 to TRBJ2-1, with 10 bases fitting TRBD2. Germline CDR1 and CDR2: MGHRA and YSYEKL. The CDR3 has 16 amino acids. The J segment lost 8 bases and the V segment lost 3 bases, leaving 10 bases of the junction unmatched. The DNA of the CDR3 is TGCGCCAGCAGCCACCCCCCTAGCGGGAGTTCGGATGAGCAGTTCTTC. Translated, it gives CASSHPPSGSSDEQFF.

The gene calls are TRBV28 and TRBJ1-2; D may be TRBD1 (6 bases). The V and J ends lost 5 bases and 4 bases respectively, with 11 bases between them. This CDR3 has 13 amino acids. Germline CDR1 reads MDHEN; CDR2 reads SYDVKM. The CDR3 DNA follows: TGTGCCAGCAGTCAAGACAGGAGCTATGGCTACACCTTC. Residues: CASSQDRSYGYTF.

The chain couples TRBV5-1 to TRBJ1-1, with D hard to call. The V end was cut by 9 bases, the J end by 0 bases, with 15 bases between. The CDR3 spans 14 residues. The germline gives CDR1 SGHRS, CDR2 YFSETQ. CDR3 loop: CATALLPMNTEAFF. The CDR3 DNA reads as TGCGCCACCGCTTTGCTACCTATGAACACTGAAGCTTTCTTT.

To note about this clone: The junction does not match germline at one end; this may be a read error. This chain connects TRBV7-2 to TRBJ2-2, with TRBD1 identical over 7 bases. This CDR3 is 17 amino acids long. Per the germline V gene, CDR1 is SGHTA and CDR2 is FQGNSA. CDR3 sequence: CASSLELVRGNAGELFF. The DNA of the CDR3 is TGTGCCAGCAGCTTAGAGTTAGTCAGGGGGAACGCCGGGGAGCTGTTTTTT.

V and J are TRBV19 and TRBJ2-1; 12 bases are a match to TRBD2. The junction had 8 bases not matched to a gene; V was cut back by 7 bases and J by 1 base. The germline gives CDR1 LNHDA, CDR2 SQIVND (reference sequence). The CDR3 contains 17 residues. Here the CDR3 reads CASITSGLAGSYNEQFF. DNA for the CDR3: TGTGCCAGTATCACATCGGGACTAGCGGGTTCCTACAATGAGCAGTTCTTC. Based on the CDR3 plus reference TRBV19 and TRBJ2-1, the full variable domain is DGGITQSPKYLFRKEGQNVTLSCEQNLNHDAMYWYRQDPGQGLRLIYYSQIVNDFQKGDIAEGYSVSREKKESFPLTVTSAQKNPTAFYLCASITSGLAGSYNEQFFGPGTRLTVL.